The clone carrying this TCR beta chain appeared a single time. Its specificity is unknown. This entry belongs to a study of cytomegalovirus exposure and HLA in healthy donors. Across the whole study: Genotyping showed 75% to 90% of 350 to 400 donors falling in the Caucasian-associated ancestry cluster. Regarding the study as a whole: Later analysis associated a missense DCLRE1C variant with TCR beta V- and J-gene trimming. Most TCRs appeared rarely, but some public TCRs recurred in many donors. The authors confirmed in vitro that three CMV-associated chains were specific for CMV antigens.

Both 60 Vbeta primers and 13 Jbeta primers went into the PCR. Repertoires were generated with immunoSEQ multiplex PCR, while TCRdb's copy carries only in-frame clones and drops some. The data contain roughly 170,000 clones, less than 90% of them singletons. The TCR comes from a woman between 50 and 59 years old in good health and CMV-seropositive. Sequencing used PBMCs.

The CDR3: CASSLVQGRTEAFF. For the CDR3, the DNA is TGTGCCAGCAGCTTAGTTCAGGGTAGGACTGAAGCTTTCTTT. The rearrangement joins TRBV11-2 to TRBJ1-1; tentative D call: TRBD1 (5 bases). The V and J ends lost 1 base and 5 bases respectively, with 11 bases between them. This CDR3 is built from 14 residues. The germline CDR1 and CDR2 sequences are SGHAT and FQNNGV.